The 7 T cell receptor beta chains reported below all come from one sample, sequenced in a study of glioma-infiltrating T cells. TCR alpha and beta CDR3 regions were amplified from RNA using iRepertoire nested multiplex PCR. Each CDR3 protein gets one entry after TCRdb re-called the multiplex PCR reads with MiXCR. There are around 390,000 distinct CDR3 sequences in the sample; roughly two fifths occur only once, and approximately 12% lies in the top ten. Sequenced material: glioma tissue, nonneoplastic brain tissue, or PBMCs (not recorded which). These receptors all stem from a human donor with low-grade glioma or glioblastoma, undergoing nonglioma brain surgery, or in good health (not recorded which).

Comment on this clonotype: A much larger clone differs from this one at a single base, so this may be a read error. The chain has TRBV6-1 and TRBJ1-3; D not resolved. Germline values: CDR1 MNHNS, CDR2 SASEGT. The V gene lost 3 bases and the J gene lost 4 bases, with 16 bases spanning the gap. This CDR3 has 16 residues. In DNA, the CDR3 is TGTGCCAGCAGTGACGGCCTGCGCCCCGAAGGAAACACCATATATTTT. It codes for CASSDGLRPEGNTIYF.

Turning to this clonotype: The junction shows a germline mismatch at one end, possibly a read error. The chain employs TRBV7-9 and TRBJ2-5; a possible D gene is TRBD2 (6 bases). CDR1 is SEHNR and CDR2 is FQNEAQ in the germline V gene (reference sequence). This CDR3 region has 13 residues. This CDR3 is CASTLAFQETQYF. CDR3 in DNA: TGTGCCAGCACCCTAGCGTTCCAAGAGACCCAGTACTTT.

This clonotype was observed many times. The CDR3 is CASSPTDGAYYEQYF. CDR3 nucleotide sequence: TGTGCCAGCAGTCCCACGGACGGAGCCTACTACGAGCAGTACTTC. The chain uses TRBV28 and TRBJ2-7; unclear D gene. In germline, CDR1 is MDHEN, CDR2 SYDVKM. The ends were cut back, 5 bases at V and 3 bases at J, with 17 bases in the middle. This CDR3 is built from 15 residues.

This clonotype came up many times. The V gene is TRBV6-2 or TRBV6-3, the J gene TRBJ2-1; no clear D gene. Looked up from germline, CDR1 is MNHEY and CDR2 is SVGEGT. CDR3 length equals 14 residues. The V gene lost 0 bases and the J gene lost 4 bases, with 7 bases spanning the gap. CDR3 sequence: CASSYSYLYNEQFF. The CDR3 DNA follows: TGTGCCAGCAGTTACTCGTACTTATACAATGAGCAGTTCTTC.

Regarding this clonotype: No conserved phenylalanine or tryptophan is present at the end of the CDR3, so a read error is the likely explanation. The V and J genes are TRBV5-5 and TRBJ2-1; D is perhaps TRBD1 (5 bases). Germline values: CDR1 SGHKS, CDR2 YYEKEE (reference sequence). This CDR3 has 18 residues. The V end was cut by 1 base, the J end by 1 base, with 18 bases between. CDR3 in amino acids: CASSLRWFRQGSYNEQFL. The CDR3, as DNA: TGTGCCAGCAGCTTGAGGTGGTTCCGTCAGGGTTCCTACAATGAGCAGTTCCTC.

The J gene is TRBJ1-4, the V gene TRBV7-2; D gene uncertain. V was trimmed by 3 bases and J by 12 bases, leaving 11 bases between them. CDR1 and CDR2 (germline): SGHTA, FQGNSA. This CDR3 is 12 amino acids long. CDR3 DNA sequence: TGTGCCAGCAGCTTGAAGGGTATGGAACTGTTTTTT. It codes for CASSLKGMELFF.

V gene TRBV6-2 or TRBV6-3 combines with J gene TRBJ1-1; D is unresolved. CDR1 MNHEY and CDR2 SVGEGT come from the germline V gene. V was trimmed by 4 bases and J by 4 bases, leaving 16 bases between them. This CDR3 comprises 15 residues. CDR3 bases: TGTGCCAGCAGTTTACCGGGGTACATGAGCACTGAAGCTTTCTTT. Translation gives CASSLPGYMSTEAFF.